The rows below give T cell receptor beta chains drawn from one sample of a study of blood T cell repertoires in COVID-19. Data came from immunoSEQ multiplex PCR; TCRdb stores just in-frame clones and leaves some out. The table shows a few hundred thousand clones, with roughly 90% occurring only once. The specimen sequenced was PBMCs or T cells enriched from blood (not recorded which). The source is a woman in her thirties who had recovered from COVID-19. The CDR3 runs from the conserved cysteine through the conserved F or W. Each record gives: V gene, D gene, clone size, J gene, CDR3 DNA, CDR3 protein. The D gene is left open where the match is weak. Clone size is not always given. Where it is, it says once, few, many or a class for expanded clones.

V: TRBV6-5
D: TRBD1
size: -
J: TRBJ2-7
DNA: TGTGCCAGCAGTTACGTCCCTTGGACAGGGACCTACGAGCAGTACTTC
CDR3: CASSYVPWTGTYEQYF

V: TRBV10-3
D: TRBD2
size: -
J: TRBJ2-5
DNA: TGTGCCATCAGTGATAACCACGGGAGGGAGACCCAGTACTTC
CDR3: CAISDNHGRETQYF

V: TRBV2
D: TRBD2
size: -
J: TRBJ2-2
DNA: TGTGCCAGCAGTAATGGACTAGTTGGGGAGCTGTTTTTT
CDR3: CASSNGLVGELFF

V: TRBV2
D: -
size: -
J: TRBJ2-2
DNA: TGTGCCAGCTCCCAGGGGCGGTACACCGGGGAGCTGTTTTTT
CDR3: CASSQGRYTGELFF

V: TRBV9
D: TRBD1
size: -
J: TRBJ2-7
DNA: TGTGCCAGCAGCGAGGGGGCCACAAGCTACGAGCAGTACTTC
CDR3: CASSEGATSYEQYF

V: TRBV28
D: TRBD1
size: -
J: TRBJ1-2
DNA: TGTGCCAGCATGAGGACAGGGGGCTTTTATGGCTACACCTTC
CDR3: CASMRTGGFYGYTF

V: TRBV6-2/TRBV6-3
D: -
size: -
J: TRBJ2-1
DNA: TGTGCCAGCAGTTATGCTAGCGCCGCCAATGAGCAGTTCTTC
CDR3: CASSYASAANEQFF

V: TRBV4-3
D: -
size: -
J: TRBJ1-3
DNA: TGCGCCAGCAGCCAAGAATACAGGGAAGGAAACACCATATATTTT
CDR3: CASSQEYREGNTIYF

V: TRBV7-2
D: -
size: -
J: TRBJ1-6
DNA: TGTGCCAGCAGCTTCGTCTCCTATAATTCACCCCTCCACTTT
CDR3: CASSFVSYNSPLHF

V: TRBV28
D: -
size: -
J: TRBJ2-7
DNA: TGTGCCAGCACAGCCAGGGGACGGGTGTACGAGCAGTACTTC
CDR3: CASTARGRVYEQYF

V: TRBV29-1
D: -
size: -
J: TRBJ1-4
DNA: TGCAGCGGAATAGACAGTAATGAAAAACTGTTTTTT
CDR3: CSGIDSNEKLFF

V: TRBV7-9
D: -
size: -
J: TRBJ1-2
DNA: TGTGCCAGCAGCAAGTACTCTAACTATGGCTACACCTTC
CDR3: CASSKYSNYGYTF

V: TRBV28
D: TRBD1
size: few
J: TRBJ1-1
DNA: TGTGCCAGCAGTAAGCCGGGACAGGGGTTTTGGAACACTGAAGCTTTCTTT
CDR3: CASSKPGQGFWNTEAFF

V: TRBV27
D: -
size: -
J: TRBJ1-5
DNA: TGTGCCACCGGACGGGGATATCAGCCCCAGCATTTT
CDR3: CATGRGYQPQHF

V: TRBV7-2
D: -
size: once
J: TRBJ2-3
DNA: TGTGCCAGCTCCGGGGCAGATACGCAGTATTTT
CDR3: CASSGADTQYF

V: TRBV6-2/TRBV6-3
D: -
size: -
J: TRBJ1-5
DNA: TGTGCCAGCAGCTTGGCCGGGTTGAATCAGCCCCAGCATTTT
CDR3: CASSLAGLNQPQHF

V: TRBV7-9
D: TRBD1
size: once
J: TRBJ2-1
DNA: TGTGCCACTGCGGGACAGGGTTTTACGAGCTCCTACAATGAGCAGTTCTTC
CDR3: CATAGQGFTSSYNEQFF

V: TRBV27
D: TRBD2
size: -
J: TRBJ2-1
DNA: TGTGCCAGCAGTTTAACTAGCGGTCGTAACCGGTTCTTC
CDR3: CASSLTSGRNRFF

V: TRBV19
D: -
size: -
J: TRBJ1-6
DNA: TGTGCCAGTACCGCGACGGTTCCAGGGAGGCGCTCACCCCTCCACTTT
CDR3: CASTATVPGRRSPLHF

V: TRBV25-1
D: -
size: -
J: TRBJ1-1
DNA: TGTGCCACGACCTCGTCCGGGGGGAATGAAGCTTTCTTT
CDR3: CATTSSGGNEAFF

V: TRBV27
D: -
size: -
J: TRBJ1-1
DNA: TGTGCCAGCAGTTTCCTTGGTCAGGTGAACACTGAAGCTTTCTTT
CDR3: CASSFLGQVNTEAFF

V: TRBV29-1
D: -
size: -
J: TRBJ2-1
DNA: TGCAGCGTTGACTATGAGCAGTTCTTC
CDR3: CSVDYEQFF

V: TRBV10-1
D: TRBD2
size: few
J: TRBJ2-2
DNA: TGCGCCAGCCCTGCGCGGCTAGCGGGGGGCACGGTGAACACCGGGGAGCTGTTTTTT
CDR3: CASPARLAGGTVNTGELFF

V: TRBV5-5
D: -
size: -
J: TRBJ1-2
DNA: TGTGCCAGCAGCTTGGGACACCCCGACTATGGCTACACCTTC
CDR3: CASSLGHPDYGYTF

V: TRBV19
D: TRBD1
size: -
J: TRBJ1-4
DNA: TGTGCCAGTTCCCCGCTCCCCAGCGACAGGGGGCGAGCAACTAATGAAAAACTGTTTTTT
CDR3: CASSPLPSDRGRATNEKLFF

V: TRBV5-1
D: TRBD2
size: -
J: TRBJ2-3
DNA: TGCGCCAGCAGCTTGGGAGGGACTAGCGGCAGCACAGATACGCAGTATTTT
CDR3: CASSLGGTSGSTDTQYF

V: TRBV10-3
D: -
size: once
J: TRBJ2-3
DNA: TGTGCCATCTCGGGCGGAGGAGGGACAGATACGCAGTATTTT
CDR3: CAISGGGGTDTQYF

V: TRBV14
D: TRBD2
size: -
J: TRBJ2-3
DNA: TGTGCCAGCAGCCAAGATCGGCTAGCGGGAGTAGATACGCAGTATTTT
CDR3: CASSQDRLAGVDTQYF

V: TRBV4-1
D: -
size: -
J: TRBJ1-2
DNA: TGCGCCAGCAGCGCCGACAGAAAACTCTATGGCTACACCTTC
CDR3: CASSADRKLYGYTF

V: TRBV30
D: TRBD1
size: few
J: TRBJ1-1
DNA: TGTGCCTGGAGTGCGACAGGGGGCACTGAAGCTTTCTTT
CDR3: CAWSATGGTEAFF

V: TRBV5-1
D: -
size: -
J: TRBJ1-6
DNA: TGCGCCAGCAGCTTGGGGGACAAAAATTCACCCCTCCACTTT
CDR3: CASSLGDKNSPLHF

V: TRBV3-1/TRBV3-2
D: -
size: -
J: TRBJ1-5
DNA: TGTGCCAGCAGCCCCTCAGGCGAGACGGCCCAGCATTTT
CDR3: CASSPSGETAQHF

V: TRBV3-1/TRBV3-2
D: -
size: -
J: TRBJ2-3
DNA: TGTGCCAGCAGCCAAGGAGAGGAACGGGTAGGGTATTTT
CDR3: CASSQGEERVGYF

V: TRBV6-5
D: -
size: -
J: TRBJ1-1
DNA: TGTGCCAGCAGACCAAAATACGCCGGTAGCACTGAAGCTTTCTTT
CDR3: CASRPKYAGSTEAFF

V: TRBV4-1
D: TRBD1
size: -
J: TRBJ1-6
DNA: TGCGCCAGCAGCCAAGCGGTAGACAGGGGCCTATATAATTCACCCCTCCACTTT
CDR3: CASSQAVDRGLYNSPLHF

V: TRBV7-9
D: -
size: once
J: TRBJ1-4
DNA: TGTGCCAGCAGTATGGCCGAAGGGGTGAATGAAAAACTGTTTTTT
CDR3: CASSMAEGVNEKLFF

V: TRBV4-3
D: TRBD2
size: -
J: TRBJ2-1
DNA: TGCGCCAGCAGCCAAGAACCCCCGGGAGGGGTTTACTACAATGAGCAGTTCTTC
CDR3: CASSQEPPGGVYYNEQFF

V: TRBV5-1
D: -
size: once
J: TRBJ2-2
DNA: TGCGCCAGCAGCCAGGGATGGACAGTGAACACCGGGGAGCTGTTTTTT
CDR3: CASSQGWTVNTGELFF

V: TRBV12-3/TRBV12-4
D: -
size: -
J: TRBJ2-7
DNA: TGTGCCAGCAGGGGGGCATCGGCCGAGCAGTACTTC
CDR3: CASRGASAEQYF

V: TRBV4-3
D: -
size: -
J: TRBJ1-2
DNA: TGCGCCAGCAGCCAACAAGACAGAGGCGACTATGGCTACACCTTC
CDR3: CASSQQDRGDYGYTF

V: TRBV19
D: TRBD2
size: few
J: TRBJ2-7
DNA: TGTGCCAGTAAAACGGTCGCGGGAGGGACCTACGAGCAGTACTTC
CDR3: CASKTVAGGTYEQYF

V: TRBV28
D: TRBD2
size: -
J: TRBJ2-2
DNA: TGTGCCAGCAAGCGAGGCGGGGGACGGACCGGGGAGCTGTTTTTT
CDR3: CASKRGGGRTGELFF

V: TRBV2
D: -
size: -
J: TRBJ1-2
DNA: TGTGCCAGCAGTGGGTTATCTGCGGGTGGCTACACCTTC
CDR3: CASSGLSAGGYTF

V: TRBV25-1
D: -
size: -
J: TRBJ2-3
DNA: TGTGCCAGCACGGGTGGGGGGACAGATACGCAGTATTTT
CDR3: CASTGGGTDTQYF

V: TRBV29-1
D: -
size: -
J: TRBJ2-2
DNA: TGCAGCGCTCCCCGGGACACCACCGGGGAGCTGTTTTTT
CDR3: CSAPRDTTGELFF

V: TRBV10-1
D: -
size: few
J: TRBJ2-7
DNA: TGCGCCAGCAGTGATCTGGGGCTCGGCGAGCAGTACTTC
CDR3: CASSDLGLGEQYF

V: TRBV9
D: TRBD2
size: -
J: TRBJ2-7
DNA: TGTGCCAGCAGCCCAACCTCCGGGGCGGGGGGACCCTACGAGCAGTACTTC
CDR3: CASSPTSGAGGPYEQYF

V: TRBV5-1
D: -
size: -
J: TRBJ1-1
DNA: TGCGCCAGCAGCTCGGGTCAGACGCTGAACACTGAAGCTTTCTTT
CDR3: CASSSGQTLNTEAFF

V: TRBV6-5
D: -
size: -
J: TRBJ1-6
DNA: TGTGCCAGCAGTACCCAGGGGTATAATTCACCCCTCCACTTT
CDR3: CASSTQGYNSPLHF

V: TRBV11-2
D: TRBD2
size: -
J: TRBJ2-7
DNA: TGTGCCAGCAGCTCTCGGACTAGCGGTTACTACGAGCAGTACTTC
CDR3: CASSSRTSGYYEQYF

V: TRBV4-3
D: -
size: -
J: TRBJ1-2
DNA: TGCGCCAGCAGCCAAGACGGACAGCCCAACTATGGCTACACCTTC
CDR3: CASSQDGQPNYGYTF

V: TRBV7-4
D: -
size: -
J: TRBJ2-3
DNA: TGTGCCAGCACCCCGGCGGACTCCCGGCAGGAGGATACGCAGTATTTT
CDR3: CASTPADSRQEDTQYF

V: TRBV5-1
D: TRBD1
size: -
J: TRBJ1-4
DNA: TGCGCCAGCAGCTTGGCCATGGACAGGGGGAATGAAAAACTGTTTTTT
CDR3: CASSLAMDRGNEKLFF

V: TRBV12-3/TRBV12-4
D: -
size: -
J: TRBJ1-6
DNA: TGTGCCAGCAGTTTACGCGGGGGGTCACCCCTCCACTTT
CDR3: CASSLRGGSPLHF

V: TRBV11-2
D: -
size: -
J: TRBJ2-7
DNA: TGTGCCAGCAGCTTAGGGAGGTTAGACTACGAGCAGTACTTC
CDR3: CASSLGRLDYEQYF